This T cell receptor (beta chain) was sequenced for a study of blood T cell repertoires in COVID-19. CDR3 length: 14 residues. The germline CDR1 and CDR2 sequences are LGHDT and YNNKEL (reference sequence). V lost 0 bases to trimming and J lost 9 bases, with 12 bases between them. This clone was detected only once. The data were produced by immunoSEQ multiplex PCR, yet TCRdb's version contains in-frame clones alone and is incomplete. Of about 200,000 clones detected, approximately 86% appear once; the ten largest clones hold approximately 4%. This TCR was recovered from a woman aged 25 to 39 who had been exposed to COVID-19. The V gene is TRBV3-1 (or the pseudogene TRBV3-2), the J gene TRBJ2-1; weak D call: TRBD2 (6 bases). The sequencing sample was made of PBMCs or T cells enriched from blood (not recorded which). The CDR3 bases are TGTGCCAGCAGCCAAGAACGGTGGAGGGGTGAGCAGTTCTTC. This encodes CASSQERWRGEQFF.